The following is a TCR beta chain sequence with its context. The germline gives CDR1 KGHSH, CDR2 LQKENI. Trimming removed 4 bases at V and 7 bases at J, with 14 bases between. The CDR3 is made up of 14 amino acids. Profiling relied on immunoSEQ multiplex PCR, and the TCRdb table lists in-frame clones only, not all of them. Of about 370,000 clones in the sample, over 75% were seen once. This sample is part of a study of blood T cell repertoires in COVID-19. Across the whole study: The study drew acute and convalescent COVID-19 samples from the United States, Italy and Spain.

Those who participated ranged in age from roughly 18 to 100 years and resided in about two dozen US areas. Sequenced: PBMCs or T cells enriched from blood (not recorded which). The V and J genes are TRBV18 and TRBJ1-5; possibly TRBD1 for D (5 bases). The sequence was obtained from a young man who had recovered from COVID-19. This chain's CDR3 is CASSRGRELQPQHF. CDR3 bases: TGTGCCAGCTCACGGGGCAGGGAATTGCAGCCCCAGCATTTT.